The sequence of this T cell receptor (beta chain) was determined in a study of neurological immune-mediated disorders. Study-wide results and limits: HTLV-1-associated myelopathy displayed the greatest TCR clonal expansion, and multiple sclerosis exhibited the smallest, lower than that of healthy controls.

Germline values: CDR1 MNHEY, CDR2 SVGAGI. The V gene lost 10 bases and the J gene lost 5 bases, with 10 bases spanning the gap. The CDR3 covers 11 residues. On this clonotype: Its antigen is currently unknown.

5'RACE employing 10-nucleotide random UMIs yielded the cDNA. MiXCR, run by TCRdb on the 5' RACE reads, gives a single entry per CDR3 protein. This sample has more than 70,000 distinct CDR3 sequences; around 10% occur once, and the top ten carry about 1.8%. Sequencing was done on a sample of PBMCs. This clonotype was obtained from a man aged 40-50 years in good health. The chain combines TRBV6-5 with TRBJ2-3; the D is unclear. The CDR3 bases are TGTGCCACCAGCCAATTAGATACGCAGTATTTT. Its translation is CATSQLDTQYF.